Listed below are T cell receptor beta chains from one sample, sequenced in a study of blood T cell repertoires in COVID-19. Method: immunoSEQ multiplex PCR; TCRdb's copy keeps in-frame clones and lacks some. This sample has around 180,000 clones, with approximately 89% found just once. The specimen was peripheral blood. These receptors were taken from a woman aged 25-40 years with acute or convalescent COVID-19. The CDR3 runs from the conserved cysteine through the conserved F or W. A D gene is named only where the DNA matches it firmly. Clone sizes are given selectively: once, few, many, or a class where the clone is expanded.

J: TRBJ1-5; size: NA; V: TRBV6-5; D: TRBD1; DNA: TGTGCCAGCAGCTCCGGGACAGATAACTATCAGCCCCAGCATTTT; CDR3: CASSSGTDNYQPQHF
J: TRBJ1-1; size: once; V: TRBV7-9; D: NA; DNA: TGTGCCAGCAGCTTGACGGGGAACACTGAAGCTTTCTTT; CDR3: CASSLTGNTEAFF
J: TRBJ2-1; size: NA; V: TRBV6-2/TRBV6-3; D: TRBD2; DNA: TGTGCCAGCAGTCTAGCGGGAGGTGTGTTCTTC; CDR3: CASSLAGGVFF
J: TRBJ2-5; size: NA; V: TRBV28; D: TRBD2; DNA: TGTGCCAGCAGTTCGCCGGGACTAGCGGGAGTAGAGACCCAGTACTTC; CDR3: CASSSPGLAGVETQYF
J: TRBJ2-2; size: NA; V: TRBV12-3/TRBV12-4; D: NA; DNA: TGTGCCAGCTCGGGACTCACGGGGGAGCTGTTTTTT; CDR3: CASSGLTGELFF
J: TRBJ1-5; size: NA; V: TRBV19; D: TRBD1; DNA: TGTGCCAGCCAAGGACGGGACAGGTATAATCAGCCCCAGCATTTT; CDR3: CASQGRDRYNQPQHF
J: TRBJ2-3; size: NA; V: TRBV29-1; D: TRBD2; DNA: TGCAGCGTTGTAAATAGCGGGAGGTACACAGATACGCAGTATTTT; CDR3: CSVVNSGRYTDTQYF
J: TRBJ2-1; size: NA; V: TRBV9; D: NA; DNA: TGTGCCAGCAGCGTAGCGGAGGGAAATGAGCAGTTCTTC; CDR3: CASSVAEGNEQFF
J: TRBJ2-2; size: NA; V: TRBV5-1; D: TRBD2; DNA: TGCGCCAGCACCCCTGGCGAAGGGGAGGGCCGGCCCGGGGAGCTGTTTTTT; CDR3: CASTPGEGEGRPGELFF
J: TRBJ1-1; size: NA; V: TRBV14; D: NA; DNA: TGTGCCAGCAGCCTTCCGGGGTATCTGTCAGAGGCTGAAGCTTTCTTT; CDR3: CASSLPGYLSEAEAFF
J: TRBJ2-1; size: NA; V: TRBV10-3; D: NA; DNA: TGTGCCATCAGCGTAGCCTCCTACAATGAGCAGTTCTTC; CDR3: CAISVASYNEQFF
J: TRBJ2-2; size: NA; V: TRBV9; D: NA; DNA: TGTGCCAGCAGGACAGAGGGGGAGCTGTTTTTT; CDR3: CASRTEGELFF
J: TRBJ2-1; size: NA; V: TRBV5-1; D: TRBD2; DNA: TGCGCCAGCAGCTTGCGACTAGCGGCGTACAATGAGCAGTTCTTC; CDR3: CASSLRLAAYNEQFF
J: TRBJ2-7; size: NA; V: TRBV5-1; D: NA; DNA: TGCGCCAGCAGCTTGAGGGAGAGCTCCTACGAGCAGTACTTC; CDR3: CASSLRESSYEQYF
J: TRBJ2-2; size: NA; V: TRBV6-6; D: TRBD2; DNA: TGTGCCAGCAGTTGGGCTAGCGGAGTCACCGGGGAGCTGTTTTTT; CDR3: CASSWASGVTGELFF
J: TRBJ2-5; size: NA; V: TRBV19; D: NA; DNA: TGTGCCAGTAGTATAAACAGGGTCGACCAAGAGACCCAGTACTTC; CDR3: CASSINRVDQETQYF
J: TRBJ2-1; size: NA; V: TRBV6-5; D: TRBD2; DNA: TGTGCCAGCAGTTACCGCACTAGCGGGAGGAAAAATGAGCAGTTCTTC; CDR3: CASSYRTSGRKNEQFF
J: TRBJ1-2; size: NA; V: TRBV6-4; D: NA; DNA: TGTGCCAGCAGTGATCTACAGGAGCGAAACGGCTACACCTTC; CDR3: CASSDLQERNGYTF
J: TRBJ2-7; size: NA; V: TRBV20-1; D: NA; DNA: TGCAGTGCTAGTCCTTTCGGGAGTAATTTCAAGGAGCAGTACTTC; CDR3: CSASPFGSNFKEQYF
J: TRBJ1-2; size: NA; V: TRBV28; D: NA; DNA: TGTGCCAGCAAACTAGGGGGCTACACCTTC; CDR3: CASKLGGYTF
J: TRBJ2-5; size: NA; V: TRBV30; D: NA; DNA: TGTGCCTGGAGTCTCGGGGATCGGAAGACCCAGTACTTC; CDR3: CAWSLGDRKTQYF
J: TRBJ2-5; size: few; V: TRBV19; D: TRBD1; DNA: TGTGCCAGTAGTAGGGGGACAGGGGACGATGAGACCCAGTACTTC; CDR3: CASSRGTGDDETQYF
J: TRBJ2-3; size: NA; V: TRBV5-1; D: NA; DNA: TGCGCCAGCAGCTTGGCTCGGGGAAGCACAGATACGCAGTATTTT; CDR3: CASSLARGSTDTQYF
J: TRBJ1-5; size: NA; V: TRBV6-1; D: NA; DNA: TGTGCCAGCAGTGAAGCTTCCAGGGTATATCATAGCAATCAGCCCCAGCATTTT; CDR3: CASSEASRVYHSNQPQHF
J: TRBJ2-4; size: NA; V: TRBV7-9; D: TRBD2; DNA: TGTGCCAGCAGCGACGGTCCCGGACTAGCGGAAAACATTCAGTACTTC; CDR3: CASSDGPGLAENIQYF
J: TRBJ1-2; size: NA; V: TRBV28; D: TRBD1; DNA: TGTGCCAGCAGTCTGGACAGGAACTATGGCTACACCTTC; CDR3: CASSLDRNYGYTF
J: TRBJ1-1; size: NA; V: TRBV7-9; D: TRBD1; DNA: TGTGCCAGCAGCACCCTAGACAGGGCGGAAGCTTTCTTT; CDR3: CASSTLDRAEAFF
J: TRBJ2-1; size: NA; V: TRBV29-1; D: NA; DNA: TGCAGCGCACTACCGAACGATAGAGAGCAGTTCTTC; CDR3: CSALPNDREQFF
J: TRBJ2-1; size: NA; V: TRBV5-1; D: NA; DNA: TGCGCCAGCAGCTTGGCCACAGGGTCCGGCAATGAGCAGTTCTTC; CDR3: CASSLATGSGNEQFF
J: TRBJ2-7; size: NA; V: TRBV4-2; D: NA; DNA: TGTGCCAGCAGCCTACAGTGGGAGTACGAGCAGTACTTC; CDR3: CASSLQWEYEQYF
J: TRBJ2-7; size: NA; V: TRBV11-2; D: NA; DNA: TGTGCCAGCAGGTTAACCGAGAACTACGAGCAGTACTTC; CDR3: CASRLTENYEQYF
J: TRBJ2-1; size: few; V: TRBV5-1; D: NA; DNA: TGCGCCAGCAGCTTGGAAATCTCGAGGGAGTGGAACAATGAGCAGTTCTTC; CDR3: CASSLEISREWNNEQFF
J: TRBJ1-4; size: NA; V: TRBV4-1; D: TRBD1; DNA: TGCGCCAGCAGCCAAGCAGACAGGGGATCTCGAAAACTGTTTTTT; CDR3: CASSQADRGSRKLFF
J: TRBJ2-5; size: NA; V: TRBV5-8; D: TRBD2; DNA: TGTGCCAGCAGCCAGCCAGGGACTAGAGAGACCCAGTACTTC; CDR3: CASSQPGTRETQYF
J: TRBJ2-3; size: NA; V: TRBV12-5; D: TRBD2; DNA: TGTGCTAGTGGTTTAGGACTCCGAGCGGGAACAGATACGCAGTATTTT; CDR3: CASGLGLRAGTDTQYF
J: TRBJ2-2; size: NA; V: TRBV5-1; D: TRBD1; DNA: TGCGCCAGCAGCTCCGGGACAGGCAACACCGGGGAGCTGTTTTTT; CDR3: CASSSGTGNTGELFF
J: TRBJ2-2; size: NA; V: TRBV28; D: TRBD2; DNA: TGTGCCAGCAGTTTCCCCTTTCCCAGCGGGGCCACCGGGGAGCTGTTTTTT; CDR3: CASSFPFPSGATGELFF
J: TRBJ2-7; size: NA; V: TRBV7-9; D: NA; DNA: TGTGCCAGCGGTCGAGCGATCTACGAGCAGTACTTC; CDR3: CASGRAIYEQYF
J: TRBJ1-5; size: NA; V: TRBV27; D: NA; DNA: TGTGCCAGCAATAATCAGGGTAGCAATCAGCCCCAGCATTTT; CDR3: CASNNQGSNQPQHF
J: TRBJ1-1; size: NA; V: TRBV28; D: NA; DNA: TGTGCCAGCAGTTCCATACAGGCTGAAGCTTTCTTT; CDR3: CASSSIQAEAFF
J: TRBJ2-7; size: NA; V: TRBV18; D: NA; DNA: TGTGCCAGCTCACCCAATGGAGACGAGCAGTACTTC; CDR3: CASSPNGDEQYF
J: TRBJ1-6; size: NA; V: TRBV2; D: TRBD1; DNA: TGTGCCAGTGGGACAGCGAATTCACCCCTCCACTTT; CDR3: CASGTANSPLHF
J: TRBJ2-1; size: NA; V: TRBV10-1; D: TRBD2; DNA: TGCGCCAGCAGCTTAGCGGGAGATTCAGTTAGTGAGCAGTTCTTC; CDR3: CASSLAGDSVSEQFF
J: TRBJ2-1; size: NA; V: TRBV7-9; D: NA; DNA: TGTGCCAGCAGACGGGTGACCATCAATGAGCAGTTCTTC; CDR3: CASRRVTINEQFF
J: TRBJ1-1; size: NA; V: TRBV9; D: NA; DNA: TGTGCCAGCAGCGTAGTAGGGGCGAACACTGAAGCTTTCTTT; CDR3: CASSVVGANTEAFF
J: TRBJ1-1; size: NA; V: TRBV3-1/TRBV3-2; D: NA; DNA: TGTGCCAGCAGCCAACTGTGGGGGGGGGATGCCCTCTTT; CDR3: CASSQLWGGDALF
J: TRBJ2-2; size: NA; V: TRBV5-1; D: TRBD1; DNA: TGCGCCAGCAGCTCCACAGGGGTGAAAACCGGGGAGCTGTTTTTT; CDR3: CASSSTGVKTGELFF
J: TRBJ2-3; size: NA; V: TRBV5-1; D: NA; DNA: TGCGCCAGCAGAACCAGCGTACTCACAGATACGCAGTATTTT; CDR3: CASRTSVLTDTQYF
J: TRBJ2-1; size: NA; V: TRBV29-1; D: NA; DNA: TGCAGCGTTGACGGGACTGGATCCTACAATGAGCAGTTCTTC; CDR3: CSVDGTGSYNEQFF
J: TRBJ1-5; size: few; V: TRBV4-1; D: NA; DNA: TGCGCCAGCAGCGAGATATGGGACATTAGCAATCAGCCCCAGCATTTT; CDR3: CASSEIWDISNQPQHF
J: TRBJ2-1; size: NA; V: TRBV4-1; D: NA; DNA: TGCGCCAGCAGCCCAACCCGGGGGAATGAGCAGTTCTTC; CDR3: CASSPTRGNEQFF
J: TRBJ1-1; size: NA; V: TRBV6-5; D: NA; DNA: TGTGCCAGCTCCGCTCAGGTAGACACTGAAGCTTTCTTT; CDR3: CASSAQVDTEAFF
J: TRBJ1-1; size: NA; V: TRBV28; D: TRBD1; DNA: TGTGCCAGCACCTTGACAGGGGGCATCACTGAAGCTTTCTTT; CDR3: CASTLTGGITEAFF
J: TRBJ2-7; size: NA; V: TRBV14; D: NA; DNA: TGTGCCAGCAGCCAAGGGGGGGGACACTTCTACGAGCAGTACTTC; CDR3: CASSQGGGHFYEQYF
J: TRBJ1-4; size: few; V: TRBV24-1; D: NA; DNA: TGTGCCACCAGTGATCCGGGAGAGGATGGAGAAAAACTGTTTTTT; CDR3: CATSDPGEDGEKLFF
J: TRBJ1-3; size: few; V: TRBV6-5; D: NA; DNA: TGTGCCAGCAGCTTCTTTCGACAAGCAGGAAACACCATATATTTT; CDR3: CASSFFRQAGNTIYF
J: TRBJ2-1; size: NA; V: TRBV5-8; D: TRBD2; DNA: TGTGCCAGCAGCTTGGGGCTAGCGGTTGATTCCTACAATGAGCAGTTCTTC; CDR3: CASSLGLAVDSYNEQFF